This TCR beta chain was identified during a study of cytomegalovirus exposure and HLA in healthy donors. Study-level information: Tens of millions of unique TCRs from HLA-typed donors were held in an early release of data.

60 Vbeta and 13 Jbeta primers were used in PCR. The repertoire was sequenced with immunoSEQ multiplex PCR; TCRdb's copy has only in-frame clones and lacks some. The sample consists of around 99,000 clones, 81% of them appearing once. The CDR3 is made up of 13 amino acids. CDR1 is MNHEY and CDR2 is SMNVEV in the germline V gene (reference sequence). Trimming removed 2 bases from V and 9 bases from J, with 14 bases in between. The chain combines TRBV27 with TRBJ2-7, with a possible D match to TRBD1 (5 bases). Sequenced input: PBMCs. This TCR came from a young man in good health and CMV-seronegative. The CDR3 nucleotides read TGTGCCAGCAGTTTAGGACAATCCTATGGGCAGTACTTC. Amino acids: CASSLGQSYGQYF.